These 16 T cell receptor beta chains were sequenced from one sample in a study of T cell responses to AZD1222 COVID-19 vaccine. Data came from immunoSEQ multiplex PCR; TCRdb stores just in-frame clones and leaves some out. The table lists approximately 110,000 clones, roughly 90% of them singletons. The material sequenced was peripheral blood, taken on day 0 of AZD1222 vaccination. The receptor source for this set is an adult in good health.

V gene TRBV30 combines with J gene TRBJ2-1; D not certain. The CDR3 covers 14 residues. Germline assignment: CDR1 GTSNPN and CDR2 SVGIG (reference sequence). V shed 3 bases and J shed 8 bases, with 17 bases lying between them. CDR3 protein: CAWSPPGPVDEQFF. DNA for the CDR3: TGTGCCTGGAGCCCCCCCGGCCCGGTGGATGAGCAGTTCTTC.

This chain connects TRBV4-3 to TRBJ2-7; D possibly corresponds to TRBD1 (5 bases). The V gene lost 1 base and the J gene lost 1 base, with 11 bases spanning the gap. The germline V gene has CDR1 LGHNA and CDR2 YSLEER. The CDR3 length is 15 residues. The CDR3 DNA follows: TGCGCCAGCAGCCAAGTATCCAGGGCTTCCTACGAGCAGTACTTC. Its translation: CASSQVSRASYEQYF.

V and J are TRBV28 and TRBJ2-5; D possibly matches TRBD1 or TRBD2 (6 bases each). The CDR3 is 13 amino acids. CDR1 MDHEN and CDR2 SYDVKM come from the germline V gene. Between the trimmed V and J ends, which lost 2 bases and 4 bases, there was a span of 8 bases. The CDR3 coding sequence is TGTGCCAGCAGTTTAGGAGGGGGAGAGACCCAGTACTTC. Residues: CASSLGGGETQYF.

The chain couples TRBV6-5 to TRBJ2-5; D is perhaps TRBD1 (6 bases). The CDR3 runs to 13 residues. V shed 0 bases and J shed 7 bases, with 9 bases lying between them. The germline CDR1 and CDR2 sequences are MNHEY and SVGAGI. CDR3 nucleotide sequence: TGTGCCAGCAGTTACTCAATAGGGGGGACCCAGTACTTC. Translating gives CASSYSIGGTQYF.

The chain recombines TRBV28 with TRBJ1-4, with 7 bases that match TRBD1. Germline V gene sequence: CDR1 MDHEN, CDR2 SYDVKM. This CDR3 is built from 15 residues. The V and J ends lost 1 base and 7 bases, in that order; junction bases with no gene match: 6. CDR3 residues: CASSLLGGEGEKLFF. CDR3 DNA sequence: TGTGCCAGCAGTTTATTAGGGGGCGAGGGTGAAAAACTGTTTTTT.

The chain couples TRBV4-3 to TRBJ1-5, with no clear D. CDR3 length equals 13 residues. Germline V gene sequence: CDR1 LGHNA, CDR2 YSLEER. Trimming left V 0 bases short and J 7 bases short, with 7 bases between. The CDR3 sequence is CASSQDLAQPQHF. The CDR3 nucleotides read TGCGCCAGCAGCCAAGATTTGGCACAGCCCCAGCATTTT.

The V gene is TRBV5-1, the J gene TRBJ1-5; D is unresolved. This CDR3 is built from 15 residues. The V and J ends lost 0 bases and 5 bases respectively, with 12 bases between them. CDR1 is SGHRS and CDR2 is YFSETQ in the germline V gene. The CDR3, as DNA: TGCGCCAGCAGCTTGGGAGACGGCCTGGATCAGCCCCAGCATTTT. It yields the protein CASSLGDGLDQPQHF.

Only one count was recorded for this clone. The CDR3 reads CASTEGQVKTQYF. The CDR3 nucleotides are TGTGCCAGCACCGAAGGTCAGGTAAAGACCCAGTACTTC. The chain recombines TRBV28 with TRBJ2-5, with D unresolved. The CDR3 loop spans 13 amino acids. Germline CDR1 reads MDHEN; CDR2 reads SYDVKM. Trimming removed 7 bases from V and 6 bases from J, with 15 bases in between.

The chain carries TRBV7-9 and TRBJ1-4; no definite D call. The germline V gene has CDR1 SEHNR and CDR2 FQNEAQ (reference sequence). V dropped 5 bases and J dropped 4 bases, with 11 bases sitting between them. The CDR3 has 14 residues. CDR3 nucleotide sequence: TGTGCCAGCAGCCAGACTCGGGGTAATGAAAAACTGTTTTTT. Its translation is CASSQTRGNEKLFF.

This clone was recorded once. The V and J genes are TRBV20-1 and TRBJ1-1; D is ambiguous. The germline V gene has CDR1 DFQATT and CDR2 SNEGSKA (reference sequence). This CDR3 has 14 residues. V was trimmed by 3 bases and J by 3 bases, leaving 14 bases between them. CDR3 in DNA: TGCAGTGCTAGTCGGCAGCTGTTGGACACTGAAGCTTTCTTT. Translating gives CSASRQLLDTEAFF.

CDR3 residues: CASSPNTAVYGYTF. The CDR3 DNA reads TGTGCCAGCTCACCAAATACCGCGGTCTATGGCTACACCTTC. The genes are TRBV18 and TRBJ1-2, with D unresolved. The V end was cut by 2 bases, the J end by 4 bases, with 11 bases between. Germline lookup yields CDR1 KGHSH and CDR2 LQKENI. The CDR3 runs 14 residues.

This rearrangement joins TRBV21-1 to TRBJ1-5. TRBV21-1 is termed a pseudogene. The CDR3 is 13 amino acids. The CDR3 region has the DNA TGTGCCAGCACTCCTGAGGGGGGGCAGCCCCAGCATTTT. It specifies CASTPEGGQPQHF.

V is TRBV7-2 and J is TRBJ1-5, with D uncertain. This CDR3 contains 16 residues. Trimming pared 5 bases from V and 3 bases from J, leaving 17 bases between. From germline, CDR1 is SGHTA and CDR2 FQGNSA. As DNA, the CDR3 is TGTGCCAGCAGCCCCCAAATTGGAGTCCACAATCAGCCCCAGCATTTT. Its protein is CASSPQIGVHNQPQHF.

The genes are TRBV19 and TRBJ1-5, with D unresolved. V gave up 1 base and J gave up 0 bases, with 7 bases separating them. CDR3 size: 15 residues. The V gene's germline CDR1 is LNHDA and CDR2 SQIVND (reference sequence). This chain's CDR3 is CASSIADYSNQPQHF. In DNA, the CDR3 is TGTGCCAGTAGTATAGCAGATTATAGCAATCAGCCCCAGCATTTT.

V gene TRBV9 combines with J gene TRBJ2-2, with 14 bases aligning to TRBD2. With 4 bases clipped from V and 5 bases from J, the junction kept 10 bases outside the gene matches. The CDR3 consists of 18 residues. Germline V gene sequence: CDR1 SGDLS, CDR2 YYNGEE. This chain's CDR3 is CASSFGLAGGPGTGELFF. In DNA, the CDR3 is TGTGCCAGCAGCTTTGGACTAGCGGGAGGCCCCGGTACCGGGGAGCTGTTTTTT.

The genes are TRBV7-3 and TRBJ1-2; D may be TRBD1 (5 bases). Trimming removed 5 bases at V and 1 base at J, with 8 bases between. CDR1 and CDR2 from the germline V gene are SGHTA and FQGTGA. The CDR3 loop spans 13 amino acids. CDR3 nucleotide sequence: TGTGCCAGCAGCGGCGGGGGTAACTATGGCTACACCTTC. Its translation is CASSGGGNYGYTF.